The clone carrying this T cell receptor beta chain was counted between two and nine times. Its target is unknown. This sample is part of a study of regulatory T cells in long-lasting Graves disease. For the study at large: Treatment with antithyroid drugs for over 5 years, together with positive TSH receptor antibodies, meant persistent Graves' disease.

Study-wide points: Under persistent disease, TRBV28, TRBJ1-2 and TRBJ2-5 were used preferentially. Accuracy might have suffered from few samples.

Noted time point: persistent/refractory GD, antithyroid drugs over 5 years with positive TRAb. There was RNA extracted from PBMCs, and the TCR library was made from it. Collection of peripheral blood (about 8.1 milliliters) was done using EDTA tubes. To make TCR beta libraries, researchers used iRepertoire HTBI primers and Arm-PCR of CDR3 regions. Each CDR3 protein gets one entry after TCRdb re-called the multiplex PCR reads with MiXCR. The sample lists some 370,000 distinct CDR3 sequences, about 20% occurring once. Germline V gene data show CDR1 as SGHAT and CDR2 as FQNNGV. V shed 4 bases and J shed 2 bases, with 9 bases lying between them. This CDR3 is built from 14 residues.

V usage is TRBV11-2 and J usage is TRBJ1-5; TRBD1 is a possible D gene (6 bases). The clonotype originates from a female donor with Graves disease. The material was peripheral blood mononuclear cells (PBMCs), obtained when the disease was refractory, from a patient treated with antithyroid drugs. CDR3 sequence: CASSSGAGNQPQHF. DNA of the CDR3: TGTGCCAGCAGCTCAGGGGCGGGCAATCAGCCCCAGCATTTT. Complete variable domain (other parts from reference TRBV11-2 and TRBJ1-5): EAGVAQSPRYKIIEKRQSVAFWCNPISGHATLYWYQQILGQGPKLLIQFQNNGVVDDSQLPKDRFSAERLKGVDSTLKIQPAKLEDSAVYLCASSSGAGNQPQHFGDGTRLSIL.